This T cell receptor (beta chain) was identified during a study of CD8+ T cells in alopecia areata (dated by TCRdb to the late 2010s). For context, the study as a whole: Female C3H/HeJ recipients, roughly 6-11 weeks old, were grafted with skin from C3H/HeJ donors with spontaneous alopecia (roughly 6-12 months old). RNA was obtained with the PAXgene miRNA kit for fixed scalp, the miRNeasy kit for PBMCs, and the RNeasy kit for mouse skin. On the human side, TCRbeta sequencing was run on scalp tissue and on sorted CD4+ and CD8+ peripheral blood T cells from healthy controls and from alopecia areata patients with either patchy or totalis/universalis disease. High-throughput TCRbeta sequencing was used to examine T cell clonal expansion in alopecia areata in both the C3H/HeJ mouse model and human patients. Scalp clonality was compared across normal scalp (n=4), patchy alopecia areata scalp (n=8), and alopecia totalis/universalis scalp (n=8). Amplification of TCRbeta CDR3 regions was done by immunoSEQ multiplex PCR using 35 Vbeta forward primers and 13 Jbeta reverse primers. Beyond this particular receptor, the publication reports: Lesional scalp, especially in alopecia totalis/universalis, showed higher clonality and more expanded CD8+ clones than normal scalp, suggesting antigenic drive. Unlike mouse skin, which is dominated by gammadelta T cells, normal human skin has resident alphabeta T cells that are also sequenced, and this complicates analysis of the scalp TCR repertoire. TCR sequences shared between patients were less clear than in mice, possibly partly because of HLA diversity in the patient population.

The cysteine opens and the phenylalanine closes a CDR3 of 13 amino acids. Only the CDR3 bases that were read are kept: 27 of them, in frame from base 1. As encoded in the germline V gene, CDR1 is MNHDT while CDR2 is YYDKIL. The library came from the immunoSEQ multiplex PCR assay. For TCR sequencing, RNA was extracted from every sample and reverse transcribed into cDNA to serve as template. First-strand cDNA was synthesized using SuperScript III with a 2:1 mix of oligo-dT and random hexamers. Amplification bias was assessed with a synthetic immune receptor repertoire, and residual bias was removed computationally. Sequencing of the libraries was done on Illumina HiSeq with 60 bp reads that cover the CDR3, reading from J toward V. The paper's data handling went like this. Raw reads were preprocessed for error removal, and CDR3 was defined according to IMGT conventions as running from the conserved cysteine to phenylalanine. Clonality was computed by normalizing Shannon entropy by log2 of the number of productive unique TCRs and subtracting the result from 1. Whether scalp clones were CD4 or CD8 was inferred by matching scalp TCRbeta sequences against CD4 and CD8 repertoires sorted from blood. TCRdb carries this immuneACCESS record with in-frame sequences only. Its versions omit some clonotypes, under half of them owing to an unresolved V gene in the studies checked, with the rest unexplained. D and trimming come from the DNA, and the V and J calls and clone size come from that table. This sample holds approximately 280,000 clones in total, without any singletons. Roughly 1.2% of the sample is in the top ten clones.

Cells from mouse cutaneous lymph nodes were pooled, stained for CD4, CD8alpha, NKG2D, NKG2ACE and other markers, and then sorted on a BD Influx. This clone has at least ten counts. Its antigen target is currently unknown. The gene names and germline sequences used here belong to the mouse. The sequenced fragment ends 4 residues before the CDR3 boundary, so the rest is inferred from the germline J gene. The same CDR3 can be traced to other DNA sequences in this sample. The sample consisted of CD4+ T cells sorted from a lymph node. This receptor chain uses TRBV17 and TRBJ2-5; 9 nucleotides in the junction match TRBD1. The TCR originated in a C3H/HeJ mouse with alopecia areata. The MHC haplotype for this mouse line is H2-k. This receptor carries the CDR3 CASSRDREDTQYF. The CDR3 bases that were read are TGTGCTAGCAGCCGGGACAGGGAAGAC.